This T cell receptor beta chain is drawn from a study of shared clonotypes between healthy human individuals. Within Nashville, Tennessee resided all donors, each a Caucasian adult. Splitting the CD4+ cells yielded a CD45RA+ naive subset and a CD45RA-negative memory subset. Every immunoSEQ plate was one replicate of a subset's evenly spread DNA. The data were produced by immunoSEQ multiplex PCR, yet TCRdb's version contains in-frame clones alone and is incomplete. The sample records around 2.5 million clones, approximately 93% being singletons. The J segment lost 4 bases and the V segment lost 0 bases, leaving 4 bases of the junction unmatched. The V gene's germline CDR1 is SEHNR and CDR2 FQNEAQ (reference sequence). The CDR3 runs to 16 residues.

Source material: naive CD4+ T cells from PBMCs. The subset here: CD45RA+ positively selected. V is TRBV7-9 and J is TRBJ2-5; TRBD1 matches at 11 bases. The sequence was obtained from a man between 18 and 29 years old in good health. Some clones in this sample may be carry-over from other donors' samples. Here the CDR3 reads CASSLAGTGGLETQYF. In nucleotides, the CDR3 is TGTGCCAGCAGCTTAGCCGGGACAGGGGGTTTAGAGACCCAGTACTTC.